This TCR beta chain was sequenced for a study of blood T cell repertoires in COVID-19. At the level of the study: Sites across the United States, Italy and Spain contributed samples from acute and convalescent COVID-19. Nucleic acid was either cDNA or gDNA, and it came from T cells, B-cell-depleted T cells, or PBMCs.

CDR3 length: 16 residues. Looked up from germline, CDR1 is MNHNS and CDR2 is SASEGT. The V end was cut by 3 bases, the J end by 5 bases, with 18 bases between. This table comes from immunoSEQ multiplex PCR, and its TCRdb copy is limited to in-frame clones, with some not included. The sample consists of around 140,000 clones, 80% of them appearing once. This TCR came from a man in his 70s who had recovered from COVID-19. This sequence joins TRBV6-1 and TRBJ2-3; possibly TRBD2 for D (6 bases). Sequences were obtained from peripheral blood. The CDR3 sequence is CASSELLAIDGDTQYF. The CDR3, as DNA: TGTGCCAGCAGTGAGCTTCTAGCGATAGATGGAGATACGCAGTATTTT.